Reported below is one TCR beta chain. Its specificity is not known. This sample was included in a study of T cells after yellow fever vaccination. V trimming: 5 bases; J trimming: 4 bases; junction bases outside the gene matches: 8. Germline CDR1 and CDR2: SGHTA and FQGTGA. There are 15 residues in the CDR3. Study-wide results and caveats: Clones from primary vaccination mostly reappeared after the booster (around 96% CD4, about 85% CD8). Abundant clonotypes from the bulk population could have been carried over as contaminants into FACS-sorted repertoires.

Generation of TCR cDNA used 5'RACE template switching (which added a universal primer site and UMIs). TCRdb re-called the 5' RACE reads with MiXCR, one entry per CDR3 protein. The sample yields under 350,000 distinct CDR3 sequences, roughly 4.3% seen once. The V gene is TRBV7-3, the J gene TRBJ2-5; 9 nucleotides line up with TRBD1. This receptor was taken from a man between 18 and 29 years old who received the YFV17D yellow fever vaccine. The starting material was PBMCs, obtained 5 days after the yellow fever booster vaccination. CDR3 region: CASSTTGGSRETQYF. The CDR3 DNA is TGTGCCAGCAGCACGACAGGGGGATCCCGAGAGACCCAGTACTTC.